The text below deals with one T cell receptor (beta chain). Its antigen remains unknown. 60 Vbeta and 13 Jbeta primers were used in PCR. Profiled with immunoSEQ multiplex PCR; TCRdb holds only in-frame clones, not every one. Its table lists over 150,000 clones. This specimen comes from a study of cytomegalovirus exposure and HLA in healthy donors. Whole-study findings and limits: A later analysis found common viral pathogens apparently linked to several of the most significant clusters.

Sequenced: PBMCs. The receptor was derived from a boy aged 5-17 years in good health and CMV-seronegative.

The CDR3 DNA follows: TGTGCCAGTAGCCGAGACAGTATTTATGGCTACACCTTC. The encoded protein is CASSRDSIYGYTF. J is TRBJ1-2 and V is TRBV19, with D possibly being TRBD1 (5 bases). Germline values: CDR1 LNHDA, CDR2 SQIVND (reference sequence). The V gene lost 6 bases and the J gene lost 5 bases, with 13 bases spanning the gap. The CDR3 length is 13 residues.